This T cell receptor beta chain comes out of a study of blood T cells in healthy people across ages. For the second PCR, which ran for about 6 to 11 cycles, a sample-barcoded 5' primer and a J-beta primer mix were used. TCRdb called the 5' RACE reads again in MiXCR, with one record for every CDR3 protein. The table includes hundreds of thousands of distinct CDR3 sequences, around 36% detected once. This clonotype was counted only a few times. The sequenced sample was blood. The source is a man between 18 and 35 years old in good health.

CDR3 in DNA: TGCAGTGCTAGCCGGGGAGAAGAAAGTGGCTACACCTTC. Translation gives CSASRGEESGYTF. The V gene is TRBV20-1, the J gene TRBJ1-2, with D hard to call. Trimming removed 3 bases at V and 7 bases at J, with 15 bases between. In germline, CDR1 is DFQATT, CDR2 SNEGSKA (reference sequence). CDR3 size: 13 residues.